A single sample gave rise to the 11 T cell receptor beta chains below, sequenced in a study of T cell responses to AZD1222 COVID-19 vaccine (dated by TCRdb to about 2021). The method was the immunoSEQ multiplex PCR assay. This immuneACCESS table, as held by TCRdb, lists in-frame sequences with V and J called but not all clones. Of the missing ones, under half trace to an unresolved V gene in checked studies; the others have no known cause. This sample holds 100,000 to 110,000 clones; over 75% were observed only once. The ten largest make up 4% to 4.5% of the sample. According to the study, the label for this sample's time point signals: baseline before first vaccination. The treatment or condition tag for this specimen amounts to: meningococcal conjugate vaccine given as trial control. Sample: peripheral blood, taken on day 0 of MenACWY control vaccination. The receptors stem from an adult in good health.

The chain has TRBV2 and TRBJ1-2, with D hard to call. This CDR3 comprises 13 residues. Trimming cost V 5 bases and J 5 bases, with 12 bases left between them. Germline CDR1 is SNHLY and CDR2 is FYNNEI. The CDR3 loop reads CASSQDPGYGYTF. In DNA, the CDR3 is TGTGCCAGCAGTCAGGACCCAGGATATGGCTACACCTTC. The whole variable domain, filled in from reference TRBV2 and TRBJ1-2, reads EPEVTQTPSHQVTQMGQEVILRCVPISNHLYFYWYRQILGQKVEFLVSFYNNEISEKSEIFDDQFSVERPDGSNFTLKIRSTKLEDSAMYFCASSQDPGYGYTFGSGTRLTVV.

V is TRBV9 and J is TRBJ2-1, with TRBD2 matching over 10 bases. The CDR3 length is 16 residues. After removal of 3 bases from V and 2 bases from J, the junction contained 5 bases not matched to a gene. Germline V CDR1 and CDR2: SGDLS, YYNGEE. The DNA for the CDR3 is TGTGCCAGCAGCGCCCGTCTAGCGGGGGCCTACAATGAGCAGTTCTTC. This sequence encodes CASSARLAGAYNEQFF.

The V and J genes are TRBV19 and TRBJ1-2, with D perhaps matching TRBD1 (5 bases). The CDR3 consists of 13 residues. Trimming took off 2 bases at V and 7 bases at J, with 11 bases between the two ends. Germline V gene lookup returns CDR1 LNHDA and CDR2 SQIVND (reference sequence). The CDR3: CASSIRGPGGYTF. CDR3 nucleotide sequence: TGTGCCAGTAGTATACGGGGACCTGGTGGCTACACCTTC.

The CDR3 region has the DNA TGCGCCAGCAGCCAAGGCCGGACAGGGACTGAAGCTTTCTTT. Translating gives CASSQGRTGTEAFF. The J gene is TRBJ1-1, the V gene TRBV4-1, with 8 bases lining up with TRBD1. The germline gives CDR1 MGHRA, CDR2 YSYEKL. J gave up 5 bases and V 1 base, and 3 bases lay outside the gene matches. The CDR3 consists of 14 residues.

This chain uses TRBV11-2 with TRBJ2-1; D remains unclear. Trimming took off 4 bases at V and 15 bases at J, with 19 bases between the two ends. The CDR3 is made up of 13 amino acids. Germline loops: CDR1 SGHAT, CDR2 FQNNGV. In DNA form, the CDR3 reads TGTGCCAGCAGCTCCGAGAATAACATTTTGCTGTTCTTC. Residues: CASSSENNILLFF.

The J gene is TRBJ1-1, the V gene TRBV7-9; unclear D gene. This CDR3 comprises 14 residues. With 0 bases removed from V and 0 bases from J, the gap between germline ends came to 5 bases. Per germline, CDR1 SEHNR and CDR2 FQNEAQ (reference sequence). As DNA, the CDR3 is TGTGCCAGCAGCTTAGCTACAATGAACACTGAAGCTTTCTTT. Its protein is CASSLATMNTEAFF.

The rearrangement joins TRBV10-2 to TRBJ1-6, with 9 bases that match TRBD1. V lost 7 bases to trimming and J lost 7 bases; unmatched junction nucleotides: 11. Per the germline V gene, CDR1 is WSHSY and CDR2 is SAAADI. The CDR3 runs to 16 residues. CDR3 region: CASTHSLGQGNSPLHF. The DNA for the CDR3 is TGCGCCAGCACTCATTCCCTAGGACAGGGGAATTCACCCCTCCACTTT.

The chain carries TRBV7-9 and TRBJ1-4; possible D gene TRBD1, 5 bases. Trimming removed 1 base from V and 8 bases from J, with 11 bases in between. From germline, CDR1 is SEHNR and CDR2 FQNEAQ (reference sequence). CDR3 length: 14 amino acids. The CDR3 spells CASSLGTRDEKLFF. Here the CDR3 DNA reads TGTGCCAGCAGCTTAGGCACTCGGGACGAAAAACTGTTTTTT.

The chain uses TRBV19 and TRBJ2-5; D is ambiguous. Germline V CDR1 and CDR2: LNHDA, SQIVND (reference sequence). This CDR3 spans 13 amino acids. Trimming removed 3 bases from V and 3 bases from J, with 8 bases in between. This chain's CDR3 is CASSMRTKETQYF. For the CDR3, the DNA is TGTGCCAGTAGTATGAGAACAAAAGAGACCCAGTACTTC.

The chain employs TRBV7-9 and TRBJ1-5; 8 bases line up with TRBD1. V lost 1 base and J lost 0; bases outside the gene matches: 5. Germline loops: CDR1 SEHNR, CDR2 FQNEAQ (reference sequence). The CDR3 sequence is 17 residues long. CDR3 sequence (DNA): TGTGCCAGCAGCTTAGGAACAGGGGGTTATAGCAATCAGCCCCAGCATTTT. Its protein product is CASSLGTGGYSNQPQHF.

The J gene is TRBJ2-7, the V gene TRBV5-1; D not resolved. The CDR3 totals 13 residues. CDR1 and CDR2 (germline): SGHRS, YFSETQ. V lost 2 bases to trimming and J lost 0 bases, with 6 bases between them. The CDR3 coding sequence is TGCGCCAGCAGCTTCCCTAACTCCTACGAGCAGTACTTC. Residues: CASSFPNSYEQYF.